This TCR beta chain was recorded in a study of control samples from healthy donors and cancer patients. This table comes from immunoSEQ multiplex PCR, and its TCRdb copy is limited to in-frame clones, with some not included. The sample lists roughly 120,000 clones; about 95% were seen once. The sequence was collected from a man younger than 45 in good health. The sample comprised blood.

CDR3 coding DNA: TGTGCCAGCAGCTTCTGGGGGACAGGGCTTACCGGGGAGCTGTTTTTT. Its protein product is CASSFWGTGLTGELFF. The chain is built from TRBV7-2 and TRBJ2-2; 9 bases map to TRBD1. Unmatched junction bases numbered 7, after V lost 3 bases and J lost 5 bases. This CDR3 is built from 16 residues. Germline-derived CDR1 and CDR2 are SGHTA and FQGNSA.